The 28 T cell receptor beta chains given below trace back to one sample, sequenced in a study of cytomegalovirus exposure and HLA in healthy donors. PCR primers comprised 60 Vbeta and 13 Jbeta primers. Sequencing used immunoSEQ multiplex PCR; TCRdb keeps in-frame clones, though not all of them. The sample contains 90,000 to 110,000 clones, 60% to 80% of which appear only once. Input material: PBMCs. The receptors were gathered from a woman between 40 and 50 years old in good health and CMV-seropositive.

The DNA of the CDR3 is TGTGCCAGTGAGAACGCAGGGGGCCCCTACGAGCAGTACTTC. It encodes CASENAGGPYEQYF. V gene TRBV11-3 combines with J gene TRBJ2-7, with TRBD1 identical over 8 bases. Germline CDR1 is SGHNT and CDR2 is YENEEA. V gave up 9 bases and J gave up 2 bases; unmatched junction bases: 9. The CDR3 totals 14 residues. The full variable domain, completed using reference TRBV11-3 and TRBJ2-7, is EAGVVQSPRYKIIEKKQPVAFWCNPISGHNTLYWYLQNLGQGPELLIRYENEEAVDDSQLPKDRFSAERLKGVDSTLKIQPAELGDSAVYLCASENAGGPYEQYFGPGTRLTVT.

This clone was seen only a few times. V gene TRBV10-3 combines with J gene TRBJ1-5; 8 nucleotides agree with TRBD1. Unmatched junction bases numbered 5, after V lost 4 bases and J lost 3 bases. CDR1 and CDR2 from the germline V gene are ENHRY and SYGVKD. The length of the CDR3 is 15 residues. CDR3 coding DNA: TGTGCCATCAGTGTTGGACAGGGCCTCAATCAGCCCCAGCATTTT. This encodes CAISVGQGLNQPQHF.

V is TRBV6-1 and J is TRBJ1-1; D perhaps matches TRBD1 (5 bases). The V end lost 2 bases, the J end lost 0 bases, and 16 bases lay between the germline ends. The CDR3 loop spans 17 amino acids. Germline values: CDR1 MNHNS, CDR2 SASEGT. The CDR3 nucleotides read TGTGCCAGCAGTGAAAATGTGGGGGAGGAGATGAACACTGAAGCTTTCTTT. This sequence encodes CASSENVGEEMNTEAFF.

The V call is TRBV19, the J call TRBJ2-5; the D gene is possibly TRBD2 (5 bases). Trimming pared 5 bases from V and 4 bases from J, leaving 11 bases between. There are 13 residues in the CDR3. The germline V gene has CDR1 LNHDA and CDR2 SQIVND (reference sequence). CDR3 in amino acids: CASSDYQRETQYF. The CDR3 nucleotides read TGTGCCAGTAGTGACTATCAAAGAGAGACCCAGTACTTC.

The J gene is TRBJ2-3, the V gene TRBV4-1; 7 bases map to TRBD2. Germline CDR1 is MGHRA and CDR2 is YSYEKL. The length of the CDR3 is 16 residues. J lost 2 bases, V lost 4 bases, and 9 bases had no gene match. The CDR3 spells CASSLAGLDNTDTQYF. CDR3 DNA: TGCGCCAGCAGCCTTGCAGGACTAGATAACACAGATACGCAGTATTTT.

The V gene is TRBV10-3, the J gene TRBJ1-1, with TRBD1 matching over 10 bases. CDR3 length equals 12 residues. CDR1 is ENHRY, CDR2 SYGVKD, per germline. The trim removed 9 bases at V and 5 bases at J, leaving 3 bases unmatched. In nucleotides, the CDR3 is TGTGCCATAGGACAGGGGGGAACTGAAGCTTTCTTT. Translating gives CAIGQGGTEAFF.

The table lists this clone with a few counts. The V and J genes are TRBV19 and TRBJ2-1; tentatively, D is TRBD2 (6 bases). The V end was cut by 4 bases, the J end by 7 bases, with 17 bases between. Germline lookup yields CDR1 LNHDA and CDR2 SQIVND (reference sequence). There are 15 residues in the CDR3. CDR3 bases: TGTGCCAGTAGTAGTCCCGGGACTTTGCGGAATGAGCAGTTCTTC. It translates to CASSSPGTLRNEQFF.

V usage is TRBV18 and J usage is TRBJ2-7, with a tentative D call TRBD2 (7 bases). CDR3 length equals 14 residues. V was cut by 2 bases and J by 2 bases, with 10 bases left in between. Germline CDR1 is KGHSH and CDR2 is LQKENI. The CDR3 reads CASSPRGGPYEQYF. The CDR3 DNA follows: TGTGCCAGCTCACCAAGGGGGGGTCCCTACGAGCAGTACTTC.

V usage is TRBV4-2 and J usage is TRBJ2-5; TRBD2 matches at 12 bases. The J segment lost 1 base and the V segment lost 0 bases, leaving 9 bases of the junction unmatched. Germline V CDR1 and CDR2: LGHNA, YNFKEQ. This CDR3 region has 19 residues. The CDR3 here is CASSQEDLAGGRPQETQYF. The CDR3 DNA is TGTGCCAGCAGCCAAGAAGACCTAGCGGGGGGGCGCCCCCAAGAGACCCAGTACTTC.

The V call is TRBV19, the J call TRBJ1-5; TRBD1 is a possible D gene (5 bases). This CDR3 region has 16 residues. V was pared by 3 bases and J by 2 bases, with 14 bases between. The V gene's germline CDR1 is LNHDA and CDR2 SQIVND (reference sequence). CDR3 nucleotide sequence: TGTGCCAGTAGTATGTATCGGGGGGGTCGCAATCAGCCCCAGCATTTT. The encoded protein is CASSMYRGGRNQPQHF.

The chain combines TRBV5-8 with TRBJ1-2; weak D call: TRBD1 (5 bases). The CDR3 covers 17 residues. Trimming shortened V by 1 base and J by 0 bases, and 16 bases separated the two germline ends. Germline loops: CDR1 SGHTS, CDR2 YDEGEE. This chain's CDR3 is CASSLLTGRGSNYGYTF. CDR3 DNA sequence: TGTGCCAGCAGCTTGCTTACCGGGAGGGGCTCTAACTATGGCTACACCTTC.

This rearrangement joins TRBV6-5 to TRBJ2-5; 14 positions agree with TRBD2. V lost 3 bases, J lost 2 bases, and 2 bases stayed unmatched. CDR3 length equals 16 residues. Germline V lookup: CDR1 MNHEY, CDR2 SVGAGI. The CDR3 nucleotides are TGTGCCAGCAGTTATGGACTAGCGGGGGGACAAGAGACCCAGTACTTC. This translates into CASSYGLAGGQETQYF.

The V gene is TRBV2, the J gene TRBJ2-7, with D maybe TRBD1 (6 bases). This CDR3 comprises 17 residues. Germline V gene data show CDR1 as SNHLY and CDR2 as FYNNEI. Trimming removed 6 bases at V and 0 bases at J, with 21 bases between. CDR3 bases: TGTGCCAGCAGCATCGAGATAAACGACAGGAGCTCCTACGAGCAGTACTTC. This translates into CASSIEINDRSSYEQYF.

The chain recombines TRBV10-1 with TRBJ2-1; D may be TRBD1 (6 bases). CDR1 is WNHNN and CDR2 is SYGVQD in the germline V gene (reference sequence). Trimming removed 7 bases at V and 4 bases at J, with 14 bases between. The CDR3 totals 14 residues. The CDR3 DNA is TGCGCCAGCACAACAGGGTTGGTTTACAATGAGCAGTTCTTC. This encodes CASTTGLVYNEQFF.

The V gene is TRBV10-2, the J gene TRBJ2-3, with unresolved D. V was trimmed by 2 bases and J by 2 bases, leaving 14 bases between them. The CDR3 is 16 amino acids. Looked up from germline, CDR1 is WSHSY and CDR2 is SAAADI. DNA for the CDR3: TGCGCCAGCAGTGAGGCTCGAACAACCCTCACAGATACGCAGTATTTT. Its translation is CASSEARTTLTDTQYF.

Of note for this clone: The junction and the germline gene differ at one end; a read error may be behind it. This sequence joins TRBV7-2 and TRBJ2-7; D is uncertain. This CDR3 is built from 15 residues. From germline, CDR1 is SGHTA and CDR2 FQGNSA. CDR3 protein: CASNTRSGSPYKQYF. The DNA of the CDR3 is TGTGCCAGCAACACGAGGTCGGGTAGTCCCTACAAGCAGTACTTC.

This clone was seen more than once but under ten times. The V call is TRBV6-1, the J call TRBJ2-1; 10 bases are a match to TRBD1. Germline V gives CDR1 MNHNS, CDR2 SASEGT. The CDR3 consists of 15 residues. After removal of 3 bases from V and 8 bases from J, the junction contained 7 bases not matched to a gene. The DNA for the CDR3 is TGTGCCAGCAGTGAGACGGGACAGGGGAGCGATGAGCAGTTCTTC. Its translation: CASSETGQGSDEQFF.

The rearrangement uses TRBV10-3 and TRBJ2-1, with 11 bases fitting TRBD2. V lost 3 bases and J lost 0; bases outside the gene matches: 4. The CDR3 sequence is 17 residues long. The V gene's germline CDR1 is ENHRY and CDR2 SYGVKD. The CDR3 protein is CAISEVAGGSSYNEQFF. CDR3 DNA: TGTGCCATCAGTGAAGTAGCGGGAGGGAGCTCCTACAATGAGCAGTTCTTC.

This clone was seen only a few times. This chain joins TRBV21-1 and TRBJ2-7; TRBD1 reflects the table's D call only, with no check against the DNA. TRBV21-1 is deemed a pseudogene. CDR3 length equals 18 residues. The CDR3 DNA is TGTGCCAGCAGCAAGGGGATGCGGGACAGGGGTATTTCTTACGAGCAGTACTTC. Amino acid sequence: CASSKGMRDRGISYEQYF.

CDR3 sequence reads: CASTGGQGHGYTF. The CDR3 nucleotides read TGTGCCAGCACGGGGGGACAGGGGCATGGCTACACCTTC. The rearrangement joins TRBV11-3 to TRBJ1-2, with 10 positions matching TRBD1. The germline CDR1 and CDR2 sequences are SGHNT and YENEEA. The CDR3 runs 13 residues. Trimming took 7 bases from V and 6 from J; bases not matched to a gene: 5.

V usage is TRBV2 and J usage is TRBJ2-3; D possibly corresponds to TRBD1 (5 bases). Germline V gene lookup returns CDR1 SNHLY and CDR2 FYNNEI. The CDR3 has 14 amino acids. The ends were cut back, 7 bases at V and 0 bases at J, with 11 bases in the middle. CDR3 DNA sequence: TGTGCCAGCACAGGGCCTTCTAGCACAGATACGCAGTATTTT. Translating gives CASTGPSSTDTQYF.

The rearrangement uses TRBV7-2 and TRBJ2-1, with D possibly being TRBD1 (6 bases). Trimming removed 3 bases at V and 6 bases at J, with 12 bases between. The CDR3 runs 14 residues. Looked up from germline, CDR1 is SGHTA and CDR2 is FQGNSA. The CDR3: CASSLLGTLNEQFF. In DNA, the CDR3 is TGTGCCAGCAGCTTGCTAGGGACACTCAATGAGCAGTTCTTC.

This clone was detected a few times. The chain couples TRBV5-1 to TRBJ1-4; no definite D call. V was trimmed by 0 bases and J by 8 bases, leaving 8 bases between them. Germline V gene sequence: CDR1 SGHRS, CDR2 YFSETQ. The CDR3 has 13 residues. The CDR3 coding sequence is TGCGCCAGCAGCTTGGCGGGAATCGAAAAACTGTTTTTT. Residues: CASSLAGIEKLFF.

V is TRBV4-2 and J is TRBJ1-3; D gene uncertain. Deletions cut 1 base from V and 4 bases from J, with 14 bases between. CDR1 and CDR2 (germline): LGHNA, YNFKEQ. The CDR3 has 16 amino acids. The CDR3 DNA reads as TGTGCCAGCAGCCAAGTTAGTGAGGCCTCAGGAAACACCATATATTTT. Protein sequence: CASSQVSEASGNTIYF.

The chain couples TRBV9 to TRBJ2-7; TRBD1 aligns across 7 bases. Germline CDR1 reads SGDLS; CDR2 reads YYNGEE. Unmatched junction bases numbered 18, after V lost 4 bases and J lost 2 bases. The CDR3 covers 18 residues. CDR3 residues: CASSPSHGTDKHTYEQYF. The DNA of the CDR3 is TGTGCCAGCAGCCCCTCCCATGGGACAGACAAACACACCTACGAGCAGTACTTC.

This chain joins TRBV9 and TRBJ2-5; D not resolved. This CDR3 contains 13 residues. Deletions cut 4 bases from V and 2 bases from J, with 9 bases between. Germline V gene sequence: CDR1 SGDLS, CDR2 YYNGEE. In DNA, the CDR3 is TGTGCCAGCAGCCCGTTGAGTCAAGAGACCCAGTACTTC. Protein product: CASSPLSQETQYF.

The chain combines TRBV4-2 with TRBJ2-7; 7 bases map to TRBD2. Germline CDR1 and CDR2: LGHNA and YNFKEQ. V shed 2 bases, J shed 1 base, and the junction held 5 bases outside the gene matches. The CDR3 covers 15 residues. In nucleotides, the CDR3 is TGTGCCAGCAGCCAACGTCGCGGGGGATCCTACGAGCAGTACTTC. Its translation is CASSQRRGGSYEQYF.

V is TRBV6-4 and J is TRBJ2-1, with 10 bases fitting TRBD2. Unmatched junction bases numbered 2, after V lost 3 bases and J lost 6 bases. Germline CDR1 reads MRHNA; CDR2 reads SNTAGT. CDR3 size: 14 residues. The CDR3 loop is CASSEGLASNEQFF. The CDR3 DNA sequence: TGTGCCAGCAGTGAGGGACTAGCGAGCAATGAGCAGTTCTTC.